One TCR beta chain is described in this entry. Original handling: Amplification with reference gene primers provided the estimates of nucleated cell counts. Libraries were prepared by immunoSEQ multiplex PCR; TCRdb keeps only in-frame clonotypes and omits some of them. That table furnishes V, J and clone size, whereas the DNA furnished D and trimming. The table records about 85,000 clones, 80% to 90% of them present only once. Trimming removed 0 bases at V and 4 bases at J, with 10 bases between. Per germline, CDR1 SGHRS and CDR2 YFSETQ. There are 15 residues in the CDR3. The sample belongs to a study of blood T cell repertoires in COVID-19. As for the study in general: T cells, B-cell-depleted T cells, or PBMCs supplied cDNA or gDNA.

The sample consisted of peripheral blood. This rearrangement joins TRBV5-1 to TRBJ1-4; D unclear. The sequence was collected from a woman older than 75 with acute or convalescent COVID-19. This CDR3 is CASSLDATFNEKLFF. As DNA, the CDR3 is TGCGCCAGCAGCTTGGACGCTACCTTTAATGAAAAACTGTTTTTT. Drawing the rest from reference TRBV5-1 and TRBJ1-4, the complete variable domain is KAGVTQTPRYLIKTRGQQVTLSCSPISGHRSVSWYQQTPGQGLQFLFEYFSETQRNKGNFPGRFSGRQFSNSRSEMNVSTLELGDSALYLCASSLDATFNEKLFFGSGTQLSVL.